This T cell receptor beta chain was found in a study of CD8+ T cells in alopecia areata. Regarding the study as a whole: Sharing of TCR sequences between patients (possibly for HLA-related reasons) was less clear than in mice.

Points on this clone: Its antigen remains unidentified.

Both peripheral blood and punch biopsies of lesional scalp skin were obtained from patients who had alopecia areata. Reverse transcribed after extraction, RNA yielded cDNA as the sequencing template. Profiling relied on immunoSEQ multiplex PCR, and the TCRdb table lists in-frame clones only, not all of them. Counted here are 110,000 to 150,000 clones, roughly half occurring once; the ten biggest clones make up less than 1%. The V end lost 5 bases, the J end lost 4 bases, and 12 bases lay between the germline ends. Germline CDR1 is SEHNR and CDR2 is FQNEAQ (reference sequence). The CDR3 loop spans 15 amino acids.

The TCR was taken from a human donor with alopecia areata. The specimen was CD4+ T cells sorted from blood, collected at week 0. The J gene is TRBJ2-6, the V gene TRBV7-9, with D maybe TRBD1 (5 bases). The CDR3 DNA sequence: TGTGCCAGCAGCATAGACAGCTCCGGGGCCAACGTCCTGACTTTC. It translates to CASSIDSSGANVLTF. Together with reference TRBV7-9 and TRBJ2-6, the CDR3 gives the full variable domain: DTGVSQNPRHKITKRGQNVTFRCDPISEHNRLYWYRQTLGQGPEFLTYFQNEAQLEKSRLLSDRFSAERPKGSFSTLEIQRTEQGDSAMYLCASSIDSSGANVLTFGAGSRLTVL.